This is a list of T cell receptor beta chains from one sample in a study of cytomegalovirus exposure and HLA in healthy donors. Here immunoSEQ multiplex PCR was the method, and the copy in TCRdb shows in-frame clones only, minus some. The sample contains 100,000 to 150,000 clones, roughly 74% of which appear only once. Sequencing was done on a sample of PBMCs. The receptor set was obtained from a woman aged 45-65 years in good health and CMV-seropositive. Each CDR3 is given without its conserved first and last residue.

cdr3_aa v_call
ASSQGGRLYGYT TRBV4-1
ASSLEPGRGEAF TRBV27
ASSLSRGRPTDTQY TRBV5-1
ASSSPRDRGQGEQY TRBV6-5
ASSKSPDREY TRBV5-1
ASSEAGRDGIQY TRBV6-1
ASSPRRGATDTQY TRBV6-1
ASSVTQNTEAF TRBV7-9
ASSEAGTDTQY TRBV5-1
ASSLRAGGTQETQY TRBV7-3
ASSPTPPGQGTETQY TRBV5-1
ASSSQGIQETQY TRBV5-1
ASSVPINRQGSYNEQF TRBV9
ASSVGDRTYEQY TRBV9
ASRQRDTGYEQY TRBV6-5
ASSYQGFAYEQY TRBV6-5
ASSSRDSATNEKLF TRBV11-2
ASSHSGGGSYNEQF TRBV13